This T cell receptor (beta chain) was captured in a study of blood T cell repertoires in COVID-19. Study summary: COVID-19 samples collected from the United States, Italy and Spain covered acute and convalescent phases.

Measured with immunoSEQ multiplex PCR; TCRdb has only the in-frame clones, and not every one. The table has around 250,000 clones, over 80% seen once. The study recruited exposed participants who had met a COVID-19 case within 2 weeks before entry. This CDR3 is built from 15 residues. Germline CDR1 and CDR2: MNHEY and SVGAGI. The J segment lost 9 bases and the V segment lost 2 bases, leaving 5 bases of the junction unmatched. This rearrangement joins TRBV6-5 to TRBJ1-6; 9 bases are a match to TRBD1. The TCR sequence derives from a woman in her 40s who had been exposed to COVID-19. The specimen was PBMCs or T cells enriched from blood (not recorded which). CDR3 nucleotides: TGTGCCAGCAGTTACCGGACAGGGGTCAGTTCACCCCTCCACTTT. Protein: CASSYRTGVSSPLHF.